This TCR beta chain was sequenced during a study of Ad26.COV2.S vaccination and SARS-CoV-2 variants. Turning to the study itself: As a participant in COV1001, the donor was in the Ad26.COV2.S trial arm. Study findings and constraints: Participants in the vaccine arm had higher spike-specific TCR breadth; placebo recipients had lower.

Clones were sequenced by immunoSEQ multiplex PCR, and TCRdb holds only the in-frame ones, with some missing. Of a few hundred thousand clones in the sample, roughly 90% were seen once. Only a few counts were recorded for this clone. Its antigen is still unknown. Documented treatment: around 19 received Ad26.COV2.S at low or high dose, single or two shots; several received placebo; per-sample allocation not given. The samples were gathered on day 63 after the first injection of vaccine or placebo. Ad26.COV2.S expressed prefusion-stabilized spike from the original Wuhan strain. The junction had 5 bases not matched to a gene; V was cut back by 4 bases and J by 2 bases. The CDR3 is 16 residues long. The germline V gene has CDR1 SGHNT and CDR2 YYREEE (reference sequence).

The material sequenced was peripheral blood, taken in a trial of Ad26.COV2.S vaccine versus placebo. This clonotype originated in a person between 18 and 60 years old who received the Ad26.COV2.S COVID-19 vaccine or a placebo. The gene calls are TRBV5-4 and TRBJ2-2; 10 bases match TRBD2. The CDR3 region has the DNA TGTGCCAGCAGCATAGGACTAGCGGCCAACACCGGGGAGCTGTTTTTT. It yields the protein CASSIGLAANTGELFF.